This T cell receptor beta chain was retrieved from a study of OX40 agonist ivuxolimab in advanced cancers. The overall study: Ivuxolimab, an agonistic anti-OX40 (CD134) antibody, was given to patients.

TCRdb keeps only in-frame clones here, not all; method: immunoSEQ multiplex PCR. The table has around 93,000 clones, 87% seen once; the top ten hold around 1.5%. Findings and caveats of the study: Relatively little clonal expansion, among the lowest observed, appeared in partial responders at 0.1-3.0 mg/kg.

A remark on this clone: Its antigen is currently unknown.

Trimming pared 7 bases from V and 4 bases from J, leaving 14 bases between. CDR1 MGHDK and CDR2 SYGVNS come from the germline V gene. This CDR3 has 13 amino acids. This receptor was obtained from an adult with an advanced solid tumor such as melanoma, head and neck, liver or kidney cancer. The sequences come from CD4+ or CD8+ T cells sorted from blood, collected in a trial of the OX40 agonist ivuxolimab. The rearrangement joins TRBV25-1 to TRBJ2-7; D is uncertain. The CDR3 spells CASTWTSRYEQYF. CDR3 in DNA: TGTGCCAGCACTTGGACGTCAAGATACGAGCAGTACTTC.